Below are 6 T cell receptor beta chains sequenced from a single sample in a study of T-cell reconstitution after alpha-beta-depleted transplantation in children. Their cognate antigens are unknown. Study-wide findings and caveats: Several hundred expanded graft clones reportedly gave rise to the alpha-beta T cells present about two months after transplant.

Unique molecular identifiers tagged the TCRbeta library. TCRdb ran MiXCR on the PCR reads and lists one entry per CDR3 protein. This sample has approximately 30,000 distinct CDR3 sequences, with around 7% found just once. The sample was peripheral blood, taken 60 days after TCRalphabeta/CD19-depleted stem cell transplant. The receptor set was obtained from a child in the first two years of life who had a stem cell transplant for acute myeloid leukemia, so the T cells may come from the graft donor.

This clonotype was counted many times. The chain has TRBV7-9 and TRBJ1-1, with D uncertain. CDR3 size: 12 residues. CDR1 and CDR2 (germline): SEHNR, FQNEAQ (reference sequence). The germline V and J ends were trimmed by 5 bases and 7 bases, with 11 bases remaining between them. This chain's CDR3 is CASSRGIREAFF. The CDR3 nucleotides read TGTGCCAGCAGCCGCGGGATTCGTGAAGCTTTCTTT.

This clonotype was observed at least ten times. V usage is TRBV2 and J usage is TRBJ2-7, with D perhaps matching TRBD1 or TRBD2 (6 bases each). V was clipped by 3 bases and J by 2 bases, with 11 bases between them. The CDR3 covers 14 residues. CDR1 and CDR2 (germline): SNHLY, FYNNEI. The CDR3 sequence: CASSEGGVPYEQYF. The CDR3 DNA sequence: TGTGCCAGCAGTGAGGGGGGCGTCCCCTACGAGCAGTACTTC. Variable domain in full (rest from reference TRBV2 and TRBJ2-7): EPEVTQTPSHQVTQMGQEVILRCVPISNHLYFYWYRQILGQKVEFLVSFYNNEISEKSEIFDDQFSVERPDGSNFTLKIRSTKLEDSAMYFCASSEGGVPYEQYFGPGTRLTVT.

Sample share makes this clonotype medium-sized (0.01 to 0.1%). V and J are TRBV30 and TRBJ2-3; 8 bases are shared with TRBD1. With 2 bases clipped from V and 5 bases from J, the junction kept 6 bases outside the gene matches. The germline V gene has CDR1 GTSNPN and CDR2 SVGIG (reference sequence). CDR3 length: 14 amino acids. CDR3 in amino acids: CAWSRRTGRDTQYF. CDR3 sequence (DNA): TGTGCCTGGAGTCGGCGGACAGGGAGAGATACGCAGTATTTT.

This clonotype was counted many times. The V gene is TRBV7-9, the J gene TRBJ2-3; D not resolved. This CDR3 region has 12 residues. Between the trimmed V and J ends, which lost 7 bases and 1 base, there was a span of 6 bases. Germline CDR1 reads SEHNR; CDR2 reads FQNEAQ (reference sequence). CDR3 protein: CASTLGTDTQYF. DNA of the CDR3: TGTGCCAGCACCCTTGGCACAGATACGCAGTATTTT.

This clonotype has a count of ten or more. V usage is TRBV7-9 and J usage is TRBJ2-1, with 11 bases matching TRBD2. This CDR3 is 18 amino acids long. V shed 1 base, J shed 3 bases, and the junction held 8 bases outside the gene matches. Germline CDR1 SEHNR, CDR2 FQNEAQ (reference sequence). In nucleotides, the CDR3 is TGTGCCAGCAGCTTAGTTTTATCACTAGCGGGAGTCTACAATGAGCAGTTCTTC. It yields the protein CASSLVLSLAGVYNEQFF. Using reference TRBV7-9 and TRBJ2-1 for the parts outside the CDR3, the full variable domain is DTGVSQNPRHKITKRGQNVTFRCDPISEHNRLYWYRQTLGQGPEFLTYFQNEAQLEKSRLLSDRFSAERPKGSFSTLEIQRTEQGDSAMYLCASSLVLSLAGVYNEQFFGPGTRLTVL.

At least ten counts were recorded for this clonotype. The rearrangement joins TRBV28 to TRBJ2-6; no clear D. From germline, CDR1 is MDHEN and CDR2 SYDVKM. Trimming removed 2 bases at V and 0 bases at J, with 11 bases between. CDR3 length: 17 residues. DNA of the CDR3: TGTGCCAGCAGTTTACTGGTCACAAACTCTGGGGCCAACGTCCTGACTTTC. This translates into CASSLLVTNSGANVLTF.